This TCR beta chain came from a study of T-cell memory formation after mild COVID-19. About the research overall: Largely, the TCR clusters proved donor specific. Study findings and constraints: Largely, contracting CD4+ clones fell within CM and EM, and contracting CD8+ clones within EMRA. Clones shrinking between day 15 and 85 showed a balanced CD4/CD8 split, and those that grew later tilted toward CD4+.

To note about this clonotype: Its antigen is not identified.

The V and J ends lost 0 bases and 5 bases, in that order; junction bases with no gene match: 6. Germline CDR1 is SGHKS and CDR2 is YYEKEE (reference sequence). The CDR3 spans 15 residues. Sample barcodes and UMIs were carried by the TCR alpha and TCR beta cDNA libraries that 5'RACE generated with constant-segment primers. TCRdb re-derived calls from the 5' RACE reads in MiXCR, one entry per CDR3 protein. This sample has over 5,500 distinct CDR3 sequences, with less than 75% found just once. The receptor comes from an adult who had mild COVID-19 (a few samples of this study predate the infection). Cell type and time point are not known. The V gene is TRBV5-5, the J gene TRBJ1-2; 8 bases fit TRBD1. The sample was PBMCs or a T cell subset sorted from them (not recorded which). CDR3 bases: TGTGCCAGCAGCTTGGCCAGGGGGCTGTCATATGGCTACACCTTC. Amino acids: CASSLARGLSYGYTF.